Following are 10 T cell receptor beta chains from one sample sequenced in a study of T cell responses to AZD1222 COVID-19 vaccine. Profiling relied on immunoSEQ multiplex PCR, and the TCRdb table lists in-frame clones only, not all of them. The table records 95,000 or so clones, approximately 93% of them present only once. The sequencing used peripheral blood, collected 28 days after the second AZD1222 dose. All receptors derive from an adult who received the AZD1222 COVID-19 vaccine.

The chain combines TRBV12-3 or TRBV12-4 with TRBJ2-5; no clear D. The length of the CDR3 is 12 residues. Trimming removed 4 bases at V and 2 bases at J, with 5 bases between. CDR3 loop: CASSYQQETQYF. As DNA, the CDR3 is TGTGCCAGCAGTTACCAACAAGAGACCCAGTACTTC.

A few counts support this clone. A junction boundary mismatches the germline segment, possibly from a read error. This chain uses TRBV10-2 with TRBJ2-7, with TRBD2 matching over 8 bases. The CDR3 contains 14 residues. Germline V gene lookup returns CDR1 WSHSY and CDR2 SAAADI. CDR3 coding DNA: TGCGCCCGCAGGCCCGGGGGGGGCAGCTACGAGCAGTACTTC. Translated: CARRPGGGSYEQYF.

The chain carries TRBV15 and TRBJ2-7, with 9 bases lining up with TRBD2. Germline CDR1 reads LNHNV; CDR2 reads YYDKDF (reference sequence). The junction had 8 bases not matched to a gene; V was cut back by 8 bases and J by 0 bases. This CDR3 is built from 15 residues. In DNA form, the CDR3 reads TGTGCCACCGCTGCGGGAGGGAGCGGCTCCTACGAGCAGTACTTC. Encoded protein: CATAAGGSGSYEQYF.

CDR3 coding DNA: TGTGCCAGCAGTGGGCTAGCGGCCTCCTACGAGCAGTACTTC. Residues: CASSGLAASYEQYF. V and J are TRBV2 and TRBJ2-7, with TRBD2 identical over 7 bases. The trim removed 4 bases at V and 0 bases at J, leaving 3 bases unmatched. Germline V gene sequence: CDR1 SNHLY, CDR2 FYNNEI. The CDR3 sequence is 14 residues long.

J is TRBJ2-1 and V is TRBV5-1; 7 bases are a match to TRBD2. J gave up 1 base and V 0 bases, and 10 bases lay outside the gene matches. The length of the CDR3 is 18 residues. The V gene's germline CDR1 is SGHRS and CDR2 YFSETQ. CDR3 protein: CASSLGNGGRPSYNEQFF. CDR3 nucleotides: TGCGCCAGCAGCTTGGGTAATGGCGGGAGACCTTCCTACAATGAGCAGTTCTTC.

The V and J genes are TRBV18 and TRBJ2-7; the D gene is possibly TRBD1 (6 bases). Trimming shortened V by 2 bases and J by 0 bases, and 14 bases separated the two germline ends. The CDR3 covers 16 residues. Germline V gene lookup returns CDR1 KGHSH and CDR2 LQKENI. The CDR3 DNA is TGTGCCAGCTCACCAGAAGCCTCAGGGGCCTCCTACGAGCAGTACTTC. Its protein product is CASSPEASGASYEQYF.

The rearrangement links TRBV12-3 or TRBV12-4 to TRBJ1-4; D uncertain. CDR3 length equals 12 residues. V was pared by 6 bases and J by 7 bases, with 9 bases between. The CDR3 DNA sequence: TGTGCCAGCAGAGGGTATCCTGAAAAACTGTTTTTT. As protein: CASRGYPEKLFF.

This chain connects TRBV30 to TRBJ1-4; unclear D gene. Per the germline V gene, CDR1 is GTSNPN and CDR2 is SVGIG (reference sequence). The V gene lost 8 bases and the J gene lost 8 bases, with 12 bases spanning the gap. The CDR3 sequence is 11 residues long. CDR3 in DNA: TGTGCCGGGCCAGGCGGGGAAAAACTGTTTTTT. As protein: CAGPGGEKLFF. Filled out from reference TRBV30 and TRBJ1-4, the complete variable domain reads SQTIHQWPATLVQPVGSPLSLECTVEGTSNPNLYWYRQAAGRGLQLLFYSVGIGQISSEVPQNLSASRPQDRQFILSSKKLLLSDSGFYLCAGPGGEKLFFGSGTQLSVL.

A few counts support this clone. The V call is TRBV5-8, the J call TRBJ1-5; no clear D. Germline loops: CDR1 SGHTS, CDR2 YDEGEE. Between the trimmed V and J ends, which lost 6 bases and 10 bases, there was a span of 14 bases. The CDR3 runs 12 residues. CDR3 DNA sequence: TGTGCCAGCACCTCGTCCCGGGGACCCCAGCATTTT. This translates into CASTSSRGPQHF.

The chain has TRBV4-3 and TRBJ2-7; no definite D call. The CDR3 totals 14 residues. Per the germline V gene, CDR1 is LGHNA and CDR2 is YSLEER. V was shortened by 5 bases and J by 3 bases, with 14 bases between the two germline ends. The CDR3 DNA sequence: TGCGCCAGCAGCTATCAACTGAACGACTACGAGCAGTACTTC. Protein product: CASSYQLNDYEQYF.